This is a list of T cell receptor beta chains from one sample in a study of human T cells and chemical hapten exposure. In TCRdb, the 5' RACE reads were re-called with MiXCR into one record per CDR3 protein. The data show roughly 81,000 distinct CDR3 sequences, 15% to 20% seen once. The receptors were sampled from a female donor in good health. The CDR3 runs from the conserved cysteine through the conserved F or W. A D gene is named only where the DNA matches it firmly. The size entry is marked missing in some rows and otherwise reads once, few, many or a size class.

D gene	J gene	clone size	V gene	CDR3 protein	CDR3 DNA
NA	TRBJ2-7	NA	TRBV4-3	CASSQGVGSYEQYF	TGCGCCAGCAGCCAAGGGGTCGGGTCCTACGAGCAGTACTTC
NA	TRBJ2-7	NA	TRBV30	CACRRVGRTYEQYF	TGTGCCTGCCGACGGGTCGGAAGAACCTACGAGCAGTACTTC
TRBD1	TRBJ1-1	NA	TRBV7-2	CASSLGDSYTEAFF	TGTGCCAGCAGCTTAGGGGACAGTTACACTGAAGCTTTCTTT
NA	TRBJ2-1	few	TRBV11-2	CASSFDYGGEQFF	TGTGCCAGCAGCTTCGATTACGGAGGTGAGCAGTTCTTC
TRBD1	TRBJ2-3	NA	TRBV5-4	CASSVRDRAQYF	TGTGCCAGCAGCGTCCGGGACAGGGCGCAGTATTTT
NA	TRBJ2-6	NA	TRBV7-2	CASSLKSPAGGANVLTF	TGTGCCAGCAGCTTAAAATCACCGGCCGGTGGGGCCAACGTCCTGACTTTC
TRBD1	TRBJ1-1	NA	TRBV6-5	CASSQMGQGASGTEAFF	TGTGCCAGCAGTCAAATGGGACAGGGGGCAAGTGGGACTGAAGCTTTCTTT
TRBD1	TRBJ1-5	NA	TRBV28	CASSSTGTGGGSNQPQHF	TGTGCCAGCAGTTCCACTGGGACAGGGGGCGGGAGCAATCAGCCCCAGCATTTT
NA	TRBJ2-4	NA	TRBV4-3	CASSQNLGGNIQYF	TGCGCCAGCAGCCAGAACCTGGGCGGAAACATTCAGTACTTC
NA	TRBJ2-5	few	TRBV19	CASKGDKQETQYF	TGTGCCAGTAAAGGGGACAAACAAGAGACCCAGTACTTC
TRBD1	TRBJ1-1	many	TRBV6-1	CASRAGGAGDTEAFF	TGTGCCAGCAGAGCAGGGGGCGCGGGCGACACTGAAGCTTTCTTT
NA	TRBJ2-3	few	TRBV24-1	CATSEPGTDTQYF	TGTGCCACCAGTGAACCAGGGACAGATACGCAGTATTTT
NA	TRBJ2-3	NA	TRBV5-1	CASSLEQGTHTDTQYF	TGCGCCAGCAGCTTGGAACAGGGCACACACACAGATACGCAGTATTTT
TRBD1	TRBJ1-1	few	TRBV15	CATRARGGQGAGKNTEAFF	TGTGCCACCCGGGCGCGAGGAGGACAGGGGGCGGGTAAGAACACTGAAGCTTTCTTT
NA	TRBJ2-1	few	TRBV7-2	CASSSPQTGTFNEQFF	TGTGCCAGCAGCTCCCCTCAGACAGGCACCTTTAATGAGCAGTTCTTC
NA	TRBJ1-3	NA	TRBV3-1	CASSPNPSSGNTIYF	TGTGCCAGCAGCCCTAATCCCAGCTCTGGAAACACCATATATTTT
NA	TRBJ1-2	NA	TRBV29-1	CSVGDSSLIGYTF	TGCAGCGTTGGGGACTCTAGTCTGATCGGCTACACCTTC
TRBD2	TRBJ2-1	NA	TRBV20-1	CSAPRGSGGEYNEQFF	TGCAGTGCTCCCCGGGGTAGCGGGGGGGAATACAATGAGCAGTTCTTC
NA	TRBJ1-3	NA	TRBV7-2	CASSLDRGGSSGNTIYF	TGTGCCAGCAGCTTAGACCGTGGAGGGAGCTCTGGAAACACCATATATTTT
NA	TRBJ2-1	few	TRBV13	CATRGRKYNEQFF	TGTGCCACCCGGGGGAGGAAGTACAATGAGCAGTTCTTC
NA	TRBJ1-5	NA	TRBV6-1	CASRVTSNQPQHF	TGTGCCAGCAGGGTTACGAGCAATCAGCCCCAGCATTTT
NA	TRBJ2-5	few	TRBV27	CASSPGPGRRETQYF	TGTGCCAGCAGTCCAGGTCCGGGACGCCGGGAGACCCAGTACTTC
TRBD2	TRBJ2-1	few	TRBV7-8	CASSTRTSGSDEQFF	TGTGCCAGCAGCACACGGACTAGCGGGAGTGACGAGCAGTTCTTC
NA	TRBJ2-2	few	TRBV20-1	CSAKITGSGELFF	TGCAGTGCGAAGATCACGGGTTCCGGGGAGCTGTTTTTT
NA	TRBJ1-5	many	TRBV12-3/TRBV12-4	CASSLAGSQPQHF	TGTGCCAGCAGTTTAGCTGGGAGTCAGCCCCAGCATTTT
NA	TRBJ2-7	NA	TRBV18	CASSPDSLSYEQYF	TGTGCCAGCTCGCCGGACAGCCTGTCCTACGAGCAGTACTTC
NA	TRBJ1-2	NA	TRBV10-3	CAISPKGGYGYTF	TGTGCCATCAGCCCGAAGGGGGGCTATGGCTACACCTTC
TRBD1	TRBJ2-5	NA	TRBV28	CASSFRTGGVQTQYF	TGTGCCAGCAGTTTCCGGACAGGGGGCGTGCAGACCCAGTACTTC
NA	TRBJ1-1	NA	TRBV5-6	CASSLEKGSTQLEAFF	TGTGCCAGCAGCTTGGAGAAGGGGTCCACGCAACTTGAAGCTTTCTTT
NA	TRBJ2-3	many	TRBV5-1	CASSPLEGGPDTQYF	TGCGCCAGCAGCCCCTTAGAGGGGGGGCCAGATACGCAGTATTTT
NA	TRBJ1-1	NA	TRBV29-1	CSVDGSNTEAFF	TGCAGCGTTGACGGATCGAACACTGAAGCTTTCTTT
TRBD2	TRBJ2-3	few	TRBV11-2	CASSSRLAGGPDPTDTQYF	TGTGCCAGCAGCTCCAGACTAGCGGGAGGCCCTGACCCCACAGATACGCAGTATTTT
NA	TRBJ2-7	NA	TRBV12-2	CASRLAHSPPPAPYEHRQYF	TGTGCAAGTCGCTTAGCTCATTCCCCCCCCCCGGCTCCCTACGAGCATAGGCAGTACTTC
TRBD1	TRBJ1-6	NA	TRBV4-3	CASSQHPDRANSPLHF	TGCGCCAGCAGCCAACACCCGGACAGGGCAAATTCACCCCTCCACTTT
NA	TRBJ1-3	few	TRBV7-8	CASSLSWNTIYF	TGTGCCAGCAGCTTGAGTTGGAACACCATATATTTT
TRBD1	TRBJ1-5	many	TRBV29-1	CSAQGGDQPQHF	TGCAGCGCCCAGGGGGGTGATCAGCCCCAGCATTTT
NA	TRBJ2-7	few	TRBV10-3	CAITKGGSLSYEQYF	TGTGCCATCACCAAGGGGGGCAGTCTTTCCTACGAGCAGTACTTC
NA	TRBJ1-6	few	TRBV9	CASSVTANSPLHF	TGTGCCAGCAGCGTGACAGCTAATTCACCCCTCCACTTT
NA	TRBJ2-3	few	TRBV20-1	CSAENKIADTQYF	TGCAGTGCCGAAAATAAGATCGCAGATACGCAGTATTTT